A single sample is the source of the 15 T cell receptor beta chains below, sequenced in a study of blood T cell repertoires in COVID-19. The protocol was immunoSEQ multiplex PCR, while the TCRdb copy is restricted to in-frame clones and leaves out a portion. The table shows 150,000 to 200,000 clones, with approximately 83% occurring only once. What was sequenced was peripheral blood. The receptors stem from a human donor with acute or convalescent COVID-19. The donor label of this sample is uncertain.

This clone was found a few times. The chain joins TRBV18 to TRBJ2-7; 8 positions agree with TRBD2. The germline CDR1 and CDR2 sequences are KGHSH and LQKENI. V shed 0 bases, J shed 13 bases, and the junction held 5 bases outside the gene matches. This CDR3 is 12 amino acids long. Here the CDR3 DNA reads TGTGCCAGCTCACCACCGGGACTAGGACCATACTTC. It specifies CASSPPGLGPYF.

The chain carries TRBV29-1 and TRBJ2-1, with D tentatively TRBD2 (7 bases). The V end was cut by 5 bases, the J end by 3 bases, with 14 bases between. The germline V gene has CDR1 SQVTM and CDR2 ANQGSEA. The CDR3 has 14 amino acids. CDR3: CSVKGGAGYNEQFF. CDR3 coding DNA: TGCAGCGTTAAGGGGGGGGCAGGCTACAATGAGCAGTTCTTC.

This chain connects TRBV28 to TRBJ2-7, with D tentatively TRBD1 (5 bases). In germline, CDR1 is MDHEN, CDR2 SYDVKM. The length of the CDR3 is 15 residues. The ends were cut back, 4 bases at V and 3 bases at J, with 16 bases in the middle. The CDR3 nucleotides read TGTGCCAGCAGTTCCGAAGGGCAGGGAAACTACGAGCAGTACTTC. Its translation: CASSSEGQGNYEQYF.

This clone was detected once. The chain joins TRBV5-4 to TRBJ1-3, with TRBD1 matching over 7 bases. The CDR3 runs to 13 residues. Germline V gene lookup returns CDR1 SGHNT and CDR2 YYREEE (reference sequence). The trim removed 4 bases at V and 4 bases at J, leaving 2 bases unmatched. Here the CDR3 DNA reads TGTGCCAGCAGCAAGGGACAGGGAAACACCATATATTTT. Translating gives CASSKGQGNTIYF.

CDR3 coding DNA: TGTGCCACCAGCAGATCTATGGGCCCAGGGCGGACAGATACGCAGTATTTT. Amino acids: CATSRSMGPGRTDTQYF. V is TRBV15 and J is TRBJ2-3; tentative D call: TRBD1 (5 bases). The CDR3 sequence is 17 residues long. Germline-derived CDR1 and CDR2 are LNHNV and YYDKDF (reference sequence). Trimming took 2 bases from V and 3 from J, leaving 18 bases between them.

In this sample, this clone turned up a few times. This sequence joins TRBV5-4 and TRBJ2-3, with D possibly matching TRBD2 (6 bases). V lost 5 bases to trimming and J lost 4 bases, with 14 bases between them. Per the germline V gene, CDR1 is SGHNT and CDR2 is YYREEE (reference sequence). CDR3 size: 14 residues. CDR3 amino acids: CASRTGEMADTQYF. CDR3 in DNA: TGTGCCAGCAGAACGGGGGAGATGGCAGATACGCAGTATTTT.

The V call is TRBV19, the J call TRBJ1-2; 8 bases agree with TRBD1. The CDR3 loop spans 14 amino acids. Germline CDR1 is LNHDA and CDR2 is SQIVND (reference sequence). The V and J ends lost 4 bases and 2 bases, in that order; junction bases with no gene match: 3. DNA of the CDR3: TGTGCCAGTAGTACGGGACAGGCGAACTATGGCTACACCTTC. It specifies CASSTGQANYGYTF.

The chain uses TRBV5-4 and TRBJ2-5; TRBD1 is a possible D gene (6 bases). V was shortened by 2 bases and J by 2 bases, with 10 bases between the two germline ends. From germline, CDR1 is SGHNT and CDR2 YYREEE (reference sequence). CDR3 length: 14 residues. This CDR3 reads CASSFKRGQETQYF. CDR3 nucleotides: TGTGCCAGCAGCTTCAAAAGGGGGCAAGAGACCCAGTACTTC.

The chain joins TRBV7-2 to TRBJ2-3; tentatively, D is TRBD1 (6 bases). This CDR3 spans 16 amino acids. V lost 5 bases, J lost 2 bases, and 17 bases lay in between. Germline CDR1 reads SGHTA; CDR2 reads FQGNSA. The CDR3 here is CASSPGVYHVTDTQYF. The CDR3 bases are TGTGCCAGCAGCCCAGGGGTCTACCACGTCACAGATACGCAGTATTTT. Full variable domain (rest looked up from reference TRBV7-2 and TRBJ2-3): GAGVSQSPSNKVTEKGKDVELRCDPISGHTALYWYRQSLGQGLEFLIYFQGNSAPDKSGLPSDRFSAERTGGSVSTLTIQRTQQEDSAVYLCASSPGVYHVTDTQYFGPGTRLTVL.

This chain links TRBV28 with TRBJ1-1; 8 bases match TRBD1. This CDR3 spans 14 amino acids. V shed 6 bases, J shed 8 bases, and the junction held 11 bases outside the gene matches. CDR1 is MDHEN, CDR2 SYDVKM, per germline. CDR3 bases: TGTGCCAGCAGCTCCAGCAGCAGGGGGCGGGAAGCTTTCTTT. This codes for CASSSSSRGREAFF.

The chain joins TRBV10-3 to TRBJ1-2; D possibly corresponds to TRBD1 (6 bases). The CDR3 spans 15 residues. Germline lookup yields CDR1 ENHRY and CDR2 SYGVKD. Trimming cost V 2 bases and J 0 bases, with 10 bases left between them. The CDR3 reads CAISEGGPPNYGYTF. The DNA for the CDR3 is TGTGCCATCAGTGAGGGGGGCCCCCCTAACTATGGCTACACCTTC.

The rearrangement links TRBV5-1 to TRBJ2-1, with a weak D call TRBD2 (6 bases). The germline CDR1 and CDR2 sequences are SGHRS and YFSETQ. The CDR3 spans 14 residues. V was clipped by 4 bases and J by 6 bases, with 14 bases between them. For the CDR3, the DNA is TGCGCCAGCAGCCCCGGGACTGGTCCCAATGAGCAGTTCTTC. Amino acids: CASSPGTGPNEQFF.

The V call is TRBV12-3 or TRBV12-4, the J call TRBJ1-1; TRBD1 is a possible D gene (6 bases). The CDR3 has 13 amino acids. The germline V and J ends were trimmed by 6 bases and 6 bases, with 14 bases remaining between them. The CDR3 nucleotides are TGTGCCAGCAGCCCAGGGAGGGGGGCTGAAGCTTTCTTT. This translates into CASSPGRGAEAFF.

In this sample, this clone turned up once. This rearrangement joins TRBV6-1 to TRBJ2-5, with 9 bases aligning to TRBD1. The CDR3 loop spans 17 amino acids. V shed 2 bases and J 3 bases; nucleotides not matched to a gene: 10. From germline, CDR1 is MNHNS and CDR2 SASEGT. CDR3 protein: CASSEPTRTGVEETQYF. The CDR3 DNA is TGTGCCAGCAGTGAACCCACCAGGACAGGGGTGGAAGAGACCCAGTACTTC.

V is TRBV9 and J is TRBJ2-7; D may be TRBD1 (6 bases). The germline V gene encodes CDR1 SGDLS and CDR2 YYNGEE. Trimming removed 4 bases from V and 2 bases from J, with 13 bases in between. The CDR3 runs to 14 residues. In DNA, the CDR3 is TGTGCCAGCAGCCAGGGGTCAGGGACCTACGAGCAGTACTTC. Its translation: CASSQGSGTYEQYF.